This T cell receptor (beta chain) was sequenced in a study of cytomegalovirus exposure and HLA in healthy donors. V lost 2 bases and J lost 6; bases outside the gene matches: 8. Per the germline V gene, CDR1 is SGHVS and CDR2 is FQNEAQ. The length of the CDR3 is 15 residues. As to this clone: The target antigen is unknown.

Study-wide findings and caveats: In a later analysis, across HLA loci, associated TCR counts were highest for DRB1, lowest for HLA-C. The Asian-associated ancestry cluster reportedly had fewer N-insertions than the 666-donor mean in a later analysis. The study put 150 to 200 TCR beta chains on its list as cytomegalovirus-associated.

Amplification used 60 Vbeta primers and 13 Jbeta primers. TCRdb's table, derived via immunoSEQ multiplex PCR, lists solely in-frame clones and lacks some. This sample carries 25,000 to 30,000 clones, with 0.71% going to the ten biggest clones. The receptor was derived from a man aged 30 to 39 in good health and CMV-seronegative. The specimen was PBMCs. V is TRBV7-8 and J is TRBJ2-5, with 8 bases that match TRBD2. This chain's CDR3 is CASSLTSGGLKTQYF. As DNA, the CDR3 is TGTGCCAGCAGCTTAACGAGCGGGGGCCTGAAGACCCAGTACTTC.